This T cell receptor beta chain appears in the sequencing data of a study of T cell changes during pregnancy in multiple sclerosis. This table comes from immunoSEQ multiplex PCR, and its TCRdb copy is limited to in-frame clones, with some not included. The data show about 30,000 clones, with under 95% seen just once and less than 0.55% held by the top ten. Only one count was recorded for this clone. Trimming removed 7 bases from V and 9 bases from J, with 22 bases in between. CDR1 and CDR2 from the germline V gene are MNHNS and SASEGT. The CDR3 sequence is 15 residues long. Material: CD4+ T cells from peripheral blood mononuclear cells, obtained after pregnancy. V gene TRBV6-1 combines with J gene TRBJ1-5; possible D gene TRBD1, 5 bases. The sequence was collected from a female donor with multiple sclerosis, enrolled in a pregnancy study. The CDR3 loop is CASTTRQSDALPQHF. In nucleotides, the CDR3 is TGTGCCAGCACTACAAGACAGTCAGACGCCTTGCCCCAGCATTTT.